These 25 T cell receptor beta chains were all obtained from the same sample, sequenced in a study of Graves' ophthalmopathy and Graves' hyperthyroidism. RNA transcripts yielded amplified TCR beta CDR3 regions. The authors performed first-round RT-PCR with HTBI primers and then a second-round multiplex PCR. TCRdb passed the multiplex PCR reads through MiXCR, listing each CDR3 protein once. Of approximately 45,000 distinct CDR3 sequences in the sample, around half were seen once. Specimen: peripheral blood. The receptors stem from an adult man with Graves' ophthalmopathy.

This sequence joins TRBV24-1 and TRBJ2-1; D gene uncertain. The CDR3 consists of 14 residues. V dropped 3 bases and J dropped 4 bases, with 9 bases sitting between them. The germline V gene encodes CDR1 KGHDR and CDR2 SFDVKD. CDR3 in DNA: TGTGCCACCAGTGATCGGGTACGGTACAATGAGCAGTTCTTC. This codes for CATSDRVRYNEQFF.

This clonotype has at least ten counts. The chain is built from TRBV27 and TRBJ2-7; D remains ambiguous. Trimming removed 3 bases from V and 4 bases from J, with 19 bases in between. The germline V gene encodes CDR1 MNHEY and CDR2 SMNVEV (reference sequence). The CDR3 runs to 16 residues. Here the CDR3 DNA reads TGTGCCAGCAGTTTCAGTGCAGGAACCCTTCTTTACGAGCAGTACTTC. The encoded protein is CASSFSAGTLLYEQYF.

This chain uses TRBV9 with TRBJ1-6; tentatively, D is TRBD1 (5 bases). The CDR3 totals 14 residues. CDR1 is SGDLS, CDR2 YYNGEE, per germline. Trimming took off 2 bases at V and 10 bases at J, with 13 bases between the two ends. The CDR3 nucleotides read TGTGCCAGCAGCGTTGGGACTAGCGGGTCACCCCTCCACTTT. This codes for CASSVGTSGSPLHF.

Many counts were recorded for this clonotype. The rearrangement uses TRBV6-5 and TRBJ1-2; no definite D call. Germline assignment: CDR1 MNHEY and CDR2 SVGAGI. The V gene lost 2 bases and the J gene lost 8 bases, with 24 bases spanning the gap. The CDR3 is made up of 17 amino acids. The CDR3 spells CASSYTALSGTSMGYTF. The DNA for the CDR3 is TGTGCCAGCAGTTACACCGCTCTTTCAGGAACCTCTATGGGCTACACCTTC.

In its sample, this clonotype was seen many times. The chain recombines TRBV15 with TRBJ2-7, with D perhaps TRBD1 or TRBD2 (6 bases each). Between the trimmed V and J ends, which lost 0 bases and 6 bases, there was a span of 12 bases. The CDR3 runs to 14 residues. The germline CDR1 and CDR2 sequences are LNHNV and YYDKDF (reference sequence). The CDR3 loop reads CATSREGGIGEQYF. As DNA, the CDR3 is TGTGCCACCAGCAGAGAAGGGGGGATAGGCGAGCAGTACTTC.

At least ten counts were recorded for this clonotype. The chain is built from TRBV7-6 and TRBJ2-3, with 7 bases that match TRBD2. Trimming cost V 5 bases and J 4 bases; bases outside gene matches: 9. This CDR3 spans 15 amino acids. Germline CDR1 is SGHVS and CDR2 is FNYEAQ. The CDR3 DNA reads TGTGCCAGCAGCCGACTAGCTGCCCCCCCAGATACGCAGTATTTT. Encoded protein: CASSRLAAPPDTQYF.

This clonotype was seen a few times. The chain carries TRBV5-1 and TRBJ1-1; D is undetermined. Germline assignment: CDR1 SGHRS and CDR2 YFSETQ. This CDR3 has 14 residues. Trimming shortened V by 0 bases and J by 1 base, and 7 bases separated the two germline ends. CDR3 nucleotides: TGCGCCAGCAGCTTGGCAGGTTCGAACACTGAAGCTTTCTTT. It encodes CASSLAGSNTEAFF.

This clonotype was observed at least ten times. The CDR3 protein is CASSSDGPYEQYF. CDR3 DNA: TGTGCCAGCAGCTCCGACGGGCCATACGAGCAGTACTTC. V usage is TRBV12-3 or TRBV12-4 and J usage is TRBJ2-7; D not resolved. This CDR3 contains 13 residues. Trimming removed 6 bases from V and 4 bases from J, with 13 bases in between.

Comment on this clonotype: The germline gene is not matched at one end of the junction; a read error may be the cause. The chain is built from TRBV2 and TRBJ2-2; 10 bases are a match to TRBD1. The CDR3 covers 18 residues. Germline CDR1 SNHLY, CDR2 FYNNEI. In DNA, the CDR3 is TGTGCCAGCAGTGAGACAGGGGGCGAGGGGAGAAACACCGGGGAGCTGCTTTTT. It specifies CASSETGGEGRNTGELLF.

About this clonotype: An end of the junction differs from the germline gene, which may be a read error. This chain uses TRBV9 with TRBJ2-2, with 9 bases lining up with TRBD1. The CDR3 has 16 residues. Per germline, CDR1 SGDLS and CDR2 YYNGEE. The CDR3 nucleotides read TGTGCCAGCAGCCCCCAGACAGGGGGGAACACCGGGGAGCTGTTTTTC. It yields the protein CASSPQTGGNTGELFF.

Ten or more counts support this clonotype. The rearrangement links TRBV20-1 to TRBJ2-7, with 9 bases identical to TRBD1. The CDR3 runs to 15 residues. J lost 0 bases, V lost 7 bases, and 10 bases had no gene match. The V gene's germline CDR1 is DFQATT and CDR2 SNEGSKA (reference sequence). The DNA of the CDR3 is TGCAGTGTTTTGACTCCGGGACAGGGCTCCTACGAGCAGTACTTC. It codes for CSVLTPGQGSYEQYF.

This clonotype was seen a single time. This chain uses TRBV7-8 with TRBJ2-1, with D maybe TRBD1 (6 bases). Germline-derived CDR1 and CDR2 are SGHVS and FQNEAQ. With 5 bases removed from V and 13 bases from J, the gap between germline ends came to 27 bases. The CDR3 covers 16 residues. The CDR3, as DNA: TGTGCCAGCAGCACTAAAGCGGTGACAGGCATAAGGTTTCAGTTCTTC. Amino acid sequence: CASSTKAVTGIRFQFF. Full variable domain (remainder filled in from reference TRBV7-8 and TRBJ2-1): GAGVSQSPRYKVAKRGQDVALRCDPISGHVSLFWYQQALGQGPEFLTYFQNEAQLDKSGLPSDRFFAERPEGSVSTLKIQRTQQEDSAVYLCASSTKAVTGIRFQFFGPGTRLTVL.

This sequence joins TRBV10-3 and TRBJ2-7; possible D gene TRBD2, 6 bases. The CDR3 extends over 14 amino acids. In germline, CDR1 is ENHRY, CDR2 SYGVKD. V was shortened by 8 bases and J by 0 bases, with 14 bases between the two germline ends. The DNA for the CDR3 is TGTGCCATCCGCGGGGAGTCAAGCTCCTACGAGCAGTACTTC. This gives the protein CAIRGESSSYEQYF.

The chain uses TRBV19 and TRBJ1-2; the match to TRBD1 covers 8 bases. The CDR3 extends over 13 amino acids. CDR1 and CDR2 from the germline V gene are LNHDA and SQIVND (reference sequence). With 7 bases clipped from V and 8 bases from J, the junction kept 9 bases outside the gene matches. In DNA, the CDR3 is TGTGCCAGTACGTACCGGACAGGGTCGGGCTACACCTTC. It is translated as CASTYRTGSGYTF.

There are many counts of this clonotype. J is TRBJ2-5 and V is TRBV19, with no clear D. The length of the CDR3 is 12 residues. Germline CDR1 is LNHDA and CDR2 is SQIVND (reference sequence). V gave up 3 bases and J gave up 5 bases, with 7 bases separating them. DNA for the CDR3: TGTGCCAGTAGTATGGTTGAGGAGACCCAGTACTTC. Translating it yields CASSMVEETQYF.

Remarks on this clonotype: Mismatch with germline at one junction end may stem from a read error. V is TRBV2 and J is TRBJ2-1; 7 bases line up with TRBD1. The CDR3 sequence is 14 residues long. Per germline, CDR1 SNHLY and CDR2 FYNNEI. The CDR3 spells CAGRPDRVWDEQFF. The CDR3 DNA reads TGCGCCGGCAGGCCTGACAGGGTGTGGGATGAGCAGTTCTTC.

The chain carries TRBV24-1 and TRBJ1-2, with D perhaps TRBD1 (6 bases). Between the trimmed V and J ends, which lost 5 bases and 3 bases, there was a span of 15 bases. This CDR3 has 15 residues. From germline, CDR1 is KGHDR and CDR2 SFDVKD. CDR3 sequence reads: CATSAGAGGDYGYTF. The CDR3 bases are TGTGCCACCAGTGCGGGGGCGGGTGGGGACTATGGCTACACCTTC.

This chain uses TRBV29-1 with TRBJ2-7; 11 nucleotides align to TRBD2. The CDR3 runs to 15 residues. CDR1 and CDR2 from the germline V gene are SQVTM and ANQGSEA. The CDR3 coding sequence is TGCAGTGCTAGCCAGACTAGCGGGATTTCGTACGAGCAGTACTTC. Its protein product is CSASQTSGISYEQYF.

CDR3 protein: CSADPGWEYGYTF. CDR3 bases: TGCAGTGCGGACCCTGGGTGGGAATATGGCTACACCTTC. The chain is built from TRBV20-1 and TRBJ1-2; no firm D call. CDR3 length: 13 amino acids. Trimming took off 6 bases at V and 5 bases at J, with 16 bases between the two ends. The germline CDR1 and CDR2 sequences are DFQATT and SNEGSKA (reference sequence).

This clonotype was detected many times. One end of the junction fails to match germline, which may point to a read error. The CDR3: CASSLEAGPQETQHF. The CDR3 DNA reads TGTGCCAGCAGCTTAGAAGCGGGACCCCAAGAGACCCAGCACTTC. This chain uses TRBV7-6 with TRBJ2-5; the match to TRBD2 covers 7 bases. The CDR3 extends over 15 amino acids. The V gene's germline CDR1 is SGHVS and CDR2 FNYEAQ. Based on the CDR3 plus reference TRBV7-6 and TRBJ2-5, the full variable domain is GAGVSQSPRYKVTKRGQDVALRCDPISGHVSLYWYRQALGQGPEFLTYFNYEAQQDKSGLPNDRFSAERPEGSISTLTIQRTEQRDSAMYRCASSLEAGPQETQHFGPGTRLLVL.

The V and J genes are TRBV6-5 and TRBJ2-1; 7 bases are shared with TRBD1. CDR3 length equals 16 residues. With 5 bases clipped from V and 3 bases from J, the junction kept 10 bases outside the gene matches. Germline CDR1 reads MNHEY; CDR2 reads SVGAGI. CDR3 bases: TGTGCCAGCAGTGCCGTCGACGACAGGGACTACAATGAGCAGTTCTTC. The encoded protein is CASSAVDDRDYNEQFF.

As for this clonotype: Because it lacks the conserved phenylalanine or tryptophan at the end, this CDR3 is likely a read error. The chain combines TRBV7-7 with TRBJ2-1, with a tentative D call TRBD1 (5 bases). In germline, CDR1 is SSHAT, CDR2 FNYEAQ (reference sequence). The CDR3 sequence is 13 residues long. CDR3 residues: CASCLKGSVEQFL. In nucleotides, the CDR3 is TGTGCTAGCTGCTTAAAGGGGTCAGTCGAGCAGTTCTTA.

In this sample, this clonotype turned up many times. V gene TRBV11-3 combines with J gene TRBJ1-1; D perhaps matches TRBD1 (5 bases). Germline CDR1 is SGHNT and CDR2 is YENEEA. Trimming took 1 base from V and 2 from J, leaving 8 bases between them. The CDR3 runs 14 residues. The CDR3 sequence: CASSLGQGNTEAFF. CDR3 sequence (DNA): TGTGCCAGCAGCTTAGGTCAGGGCAACACTGAAGCTTTCTTT.

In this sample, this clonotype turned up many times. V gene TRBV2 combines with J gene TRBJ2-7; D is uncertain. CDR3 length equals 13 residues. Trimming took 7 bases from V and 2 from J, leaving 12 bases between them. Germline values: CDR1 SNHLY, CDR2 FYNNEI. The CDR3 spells CASKGSGPYEQYF. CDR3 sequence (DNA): TGTGCCAGCAAGGGAAGTGGCCCCTACGAGCAGTACTTC. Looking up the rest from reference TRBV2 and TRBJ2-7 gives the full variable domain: EPEVTQTPSHQVTQMGQEVILRCVPISNHLYFYWYRQILGQKVEFLVSFYNNEISEKSEIFDDQFSVERPDGSNFTLKIRSTKLEDSAMYFCASKGSGPYEQYFGPGTRLTVT.

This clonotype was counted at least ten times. Here the CDR3 reads CASSVHRTNTGELFF. The CDR3 DNA reads TGTGCCAGCAGCGTACACAGAACGAACACCGGGGAGCTGTTTTTT. The chain uses TRBV9 and TRBJ2-2; D is unresolved. The germline V gene encodes CDR1 SGDLS and CDR2 YYNGEE. V gave up 1 base and J gave up 0 bases, with 7 bases separating them. This CDR3 is built from 15 residues.